The sequence of this T cell receptor (beta chain) was determined in a study of neoadjuvant anti-PD-1 for oral cavity cancer. Study findings and constraints: Only a few patients per response group were TCR-analyzed; validation needed.

The protocol was immunoSEQ multiplex PCR, while the TCRdb copy is restricted to in-frame clones and leaves out a portion. The repertoire holds some 40,000 clones, with around two fifths as singletons. About this clone itself: Its antigen is not known.

The germline CDR1 and CDR2 sequences are SQVTM and ANQGSEA. This CDR3 has 16 amino acids. Trimming took 4 bases from V and 2 from J, leaving 15 bases between them. As to time point: after neoadjuvant nivolumab, at surgical resection. Patients were newly diagnosed with stage II-IVA oral cavity squamous cell carcinoma without prior systemic or radiation treatment. This TCR derives from a person aged 40 to 85 with oral cavity squamous cell carcinoma. The chain recombines TRBV29-1 with TRBJ2-6; perhaps TRBD1 as D (5 bases). The source material was tumor tissue, sampled after nivolumab (anti-PD-1) treatment. Here the CDR3 reads CSVGQGISAGANVLTF. DNA of the CDR3: TGCAGCGTTGGTCAGGGAATCTCGGCTGGGGCCAACGTCCTGACTTTC.